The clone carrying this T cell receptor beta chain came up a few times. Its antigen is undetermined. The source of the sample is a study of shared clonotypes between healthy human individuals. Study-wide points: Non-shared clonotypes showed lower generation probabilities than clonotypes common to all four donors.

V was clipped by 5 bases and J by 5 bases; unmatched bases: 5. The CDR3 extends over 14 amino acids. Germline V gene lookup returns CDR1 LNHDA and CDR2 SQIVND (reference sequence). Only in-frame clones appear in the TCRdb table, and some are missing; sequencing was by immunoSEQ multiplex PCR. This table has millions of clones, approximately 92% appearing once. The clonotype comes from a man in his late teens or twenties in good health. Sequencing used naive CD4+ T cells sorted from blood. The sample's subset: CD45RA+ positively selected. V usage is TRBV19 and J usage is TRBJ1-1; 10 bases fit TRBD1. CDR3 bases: TGTGCCAGTAGTCAAGGGACAGGGGAAACTGAAGCTTTCTTT. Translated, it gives CASSQGTGETEAFF.